The rows below give T cell receptor beta chains drawn from one sample of a study of beta chain features in type 1 diabetes. Sequencing was performed with immunoSEQ multiplex PCR; in TCRdb, only in-frame clones are kept and a portion is missing. The data show around 130,000 clones, roughly 10% seen once. Sequenced material: central memory CD4+ T cells from blood. Receptor source: a man under 40 with type 1 diabetes. Both conserved end residues are part of each CDR3. D genes are given only for firm matches. Size is stated for part of the rows, as once, few or many counts, or as a class when the clone is expanded.

-,TRBJ1-4,-,TRBV4-1,CASTSPSNEKLFF,TGCGCCAGCACATCCCCGAGTAATGAAAAACTGTTTTTT
-,TRBJ2-5,-,TRBV6-1,CASSESLSLPTQYF,TGTGCCAGCAGTGAATCCTTATCCCTACCGACCCAGTACTTC
few,TRBJ2-3,-,TRBV7-2,CASSLAGRDTQYF,TGTGCCAGCAGCTTGGCCGGGAGAGATACGCAGTATTTT
few,TRBJ1-5,TRBD1,TRBV5-1,CASSHGTGGYQPQHF,TGCGCCAGCAGCCACGGGACAGGCGGGTATCAGCCCCAGCATTTT
few,TRBJ2-5,TRBD1,TRBV29-1,CSVARGQSQETQYF,TGCAGCGTTGCCAGGGGACAGAGCCAAGAGACCCAGTACTTC
few,TRBJ2-3,TRBD2,TRBV6-4,CASSDTSLAGGRTSTDTQYF,TGTGCCAGCAGTGACACTTCCCTAGCGGGGGGTCGGACTAGCACAGATACGCAGTATTTT
-,TRBJ2-1,TRBD1,TRBV5-1,CASSSPGQASSYNEQFF,TGCGCCAGCAGCTCACCTGGACAGGCGAGCTCCTACAATGAGCAGTTCTTC
few,TRBJ2-7,TRBD1,TRBV5-1,CASSLYGDSSYEQYF,TGCGCCAGCAGCTTGTACGGGGACAGCTCCTACGAGCAGTACTTC
few,TRBJ1-2,-,TRBV28,CASSFSNNYGYTF,TGTGCCAGCAGTTTTTCCAATAACTATGGCTACACCTTC
few,TRBJ2-3,-,TRBV2,CASTDRTSTDTQYF,TGTGCCAGCACCGACAGGACTAGCACAGATACGCAGTATTTT
few,TRBJ2-7,-,TRBV25-1,CASSEWGVDEQYF,TGTGCCAGCAGTGAATGGGGGGTCGACGAGCAGTACTTC
many,TRBJ1-2,TRBD1,TRBV5-4,CASRSGQGANYGYTF,TGTGCCAGCAGATCCGGACAGGGAGCTAACTATGGCTACACCTTC
-,TRBJ1-5,-,TRBV15,CATSRDHSNQPQHF,TGTGCCACCAGCAGAGATCATAGCAATCAGCCCCAGCATTTT
-,TRBJ2-1,TRBD2,TRBV5-1,CASSFGLAGLDEQFF,TGCGCCAGCAGCTTCGGACTAGCGGGATTGGATGAGCAGTTCTTC
few,TRBJ2-1,-,TRBV4-3,CASSQQEGRYEQFF,TGCGCCAGCAGCCAACAGGAGGGGCGGTATGAGCAGTTCTTC
few,TRBJ2-7,TRBD2,TRBV11-2,CASSSRTSWVEQYF,TGTGCCAGCAGCTCGAGGACTAGCTGGGTCGAGCAGTACTTC
-,TRBJ2-1,TRBD1,TRBV7-2,CASSLRQGAFFYEQFF,TGTGCCAGCAGCTTAAGGCAGGGGGCGTTTTTCTATGAGCAGTTCTTC
many,TRBJ1-4,TRBD1,TRBV29-1,CSVEGTGDNEKLFF,TGCAGCGTTGAAGGGACAGGGGATAATGAAAAACTGTTTTTT
few,TRBJ2-7,-,TRBV5-6,CASTRGRSYEQYF,TGTGCCAGCACCCGAGGAAGAAGTTACGAGCAGTACTTC
-,TRBJ2-7,-,TRBV25-1,CASHFTGEQYF,TGTGCCAGCCACTTCACGGGTGAGCAGTACTTC
-,TRBJ2-7,TRBD2,TRBV11-2,CASSLGGGGYF,TGTGCCAGCAGCTTAGGCGGGGGGGGGTACTTC
few,TRBJ2-1,-,TRBV6-6,CASREGEQFF,TGTGCCAGCCGCGAGGGTGAGCAGTTCTTC
-,TRBJ2-5,-,TRBV7-2,CASSSAIQETQYF,TGTGCCAGCAGCTCCGCGATCCAAGAGACCCAGTACTTC
many,TRBJ2-7,-,TRBV5-1,CASSPGNPYEQYF,TGCGCCAGCAGCCCCGGGAACCCCTACGAGCAGTACTTC
-,TRBJ2-1,TRBD2,TRBV11-1,CASSKGLAGGNEQFF,TGTGCCAGCAGCAAGGGACTAGCGGGGGGTAATGAGCAGTTCTTC
few,TRBJ2-1,-,TRBV5-4,CASSRRNEQFF,TGTGCCAGCAGTCGTCGGAATGAGCAGTTCTTC
few,TRBJ2-2,-,TRBV7-7,CASSAVGNTGELFF,TGTGCTAGCAGCGCGGTGGGGAACACCGGGGAGCTGTTTTTT
-,TRBJ1-4,-,TRBV28,CASSLRGEKLFF,TGTGCCAGCAGTTTAAGGGGTGAAAAACTGTTTTTT
-,TRBJ2-2,TRBD2,TRBV7-3,CASSFAGETGELFF,TGTGCCAGCAGCTTTGCGGGGGAGACCGGGGAGCTGTTTTTT
few,TRBJ1-2,TRBD1,TRBV7-2,CASSRDSYYGYTF,TGTGCCAGCAGCCGGGACAGCTACTATGGCTACACCTTC
many,TRBJ2-1,TRBD2,TRBV7-2,CASSLYGGSYNEQFF,TGTGCCAGCAGCTTATACGGGGGGTCCTACAATGAGCAGTTCTTC
-,TRBJ2-5,TRBD2,TRBV5-1,CASSLGSGSAETQYF,TGCGCCAGCAGCTTGGGTAGCGGGTCGGCTGAGACCCAGTACTTC
many,TRBJ2-7,TRBD1,TRBV27,CASRGTGVSYEQYF,TGTGCCAGCCGCGGGACAGGGGTCTCCTACGAGCAGTACTTC